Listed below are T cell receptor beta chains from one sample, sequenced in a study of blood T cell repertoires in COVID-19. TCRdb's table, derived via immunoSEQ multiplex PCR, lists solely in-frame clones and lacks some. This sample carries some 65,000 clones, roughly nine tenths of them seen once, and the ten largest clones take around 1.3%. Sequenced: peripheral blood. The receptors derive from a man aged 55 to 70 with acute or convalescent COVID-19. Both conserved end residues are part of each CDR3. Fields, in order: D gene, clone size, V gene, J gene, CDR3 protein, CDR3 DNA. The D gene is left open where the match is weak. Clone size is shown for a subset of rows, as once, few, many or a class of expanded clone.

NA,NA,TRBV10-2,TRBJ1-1,CASSGDWNTEAFF,TGCGCCAGCAGTGGAGATTGGAACACTGAAGCTTTCTTT
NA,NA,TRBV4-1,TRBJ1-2,CASSQDVNSPGGYTF,TGCGCCAGCAGCCAAGATGTGAACAGCCCGGGGGGCTACACCTTC
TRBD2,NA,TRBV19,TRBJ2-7,CASRRRGNYEQYF,TGTGCCAGCAGAAGGCGGGGGAACTACGAGCAGTACTTC
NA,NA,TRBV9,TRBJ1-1,CASSASLNTEAFF,TGTGCCAGCAGCGCCTCTCTGAACACTGAAGCTTTCTTT
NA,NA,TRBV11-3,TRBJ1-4,CASSLEVLVSEVATNEKLFF,TGTGCCAGCAGCTTAGAGGTCTTGGTGTCAGAAGTTGCAACTAATGAAAAACTGTTTTTT
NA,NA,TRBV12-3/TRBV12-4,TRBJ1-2,CASQGSPGYGYTF,TGTGCCAGTCAGGGGTCCCCAGGGTATGGCTACACCTTC
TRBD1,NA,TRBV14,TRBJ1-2,CASSHRSGQGRGFNYGYTF,TGTGCCAGCAGCCATAGATCCGGACAGGGGAGGGGATTCAACTATGGCTACACCTTC
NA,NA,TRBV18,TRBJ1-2,CASSPGEQDYGYTF,TGTGCCAGCTCACCAGGGGAACAGGACTATGGCTACACCTTC
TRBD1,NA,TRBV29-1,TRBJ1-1,CSAGGDRDYTEAFF,TGCAGCGCCGGAGGGGACAGGGATTACACTGAAGCTTTCTTT
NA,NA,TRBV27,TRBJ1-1,CASERTGGTEAFF,TGTGCCAGCGAAAGGACCGGGGGCACTGAAGCTTTCTTT
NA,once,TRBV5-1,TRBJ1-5,CASSLVGGDQPQHF,TGCGCCAGCAGCTTGGTGGGGGGGGATCAGCCCCAGCATTTT
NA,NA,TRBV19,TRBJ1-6,CASRTAYNSPLHF,TGTGCCAGTCGGACAGCTTATAATTCACCCCTCCACTTT
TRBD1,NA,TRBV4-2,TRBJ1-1,CASSQVKLDRTVYTEAFF,TGTGCCAGCAGCCAAGTCAAACTGGACAGGACCGTTTACACTGAAGCTTTCTTT
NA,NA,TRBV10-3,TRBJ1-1,CAISESHPPGTEAFF,TGTGCCATCAGTGAGTCCCACCCCCCGGGGACTGAAGCTTTCTTT
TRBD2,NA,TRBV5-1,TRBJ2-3,CASSLLAGGTTDTQYF,TGCGCCAGCAGCCTACTAGCGGGGGGAACAACAGATACGCAGTATTTT
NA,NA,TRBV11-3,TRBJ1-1,CASNLGGWGDTEAFF,TGTGCCAGCAATTTAGGAGGGTGGGGGGACACTGAAGCTTTCTTT
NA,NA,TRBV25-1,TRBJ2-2,CASSEFSTANTGELFF,TGTGCCAGCAGTGAATTTTCTACAGCGAACACCGGGGAGCTGTTTTTT
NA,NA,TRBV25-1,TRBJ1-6,CASKPPRPNSPLHF,TGTGCCAGCAAGCCCCCCCGTCCGAATTCACCCCTCCACTTT
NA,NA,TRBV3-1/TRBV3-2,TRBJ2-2,CASSQGRAGELFF,TGTGCCAGCAGCCAAGGCCGCGCCGGGGAGCTGTTTTTT
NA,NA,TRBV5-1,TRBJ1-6,CASSLAGVNNSPLHF,TGCGCCAGCAGCTTGGCCGGTGTAAATAATTCACCCCTCCACTTT
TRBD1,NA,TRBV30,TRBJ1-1,CAWSRGNVAFF,TGTGCCTGGAGCAGGGGGAATGTCGCTTTCTTT
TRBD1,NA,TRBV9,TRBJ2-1,CASSPRGQGFNEQFF,TGTGCCAGCAGCCCCCGGGGACAGGGTTTCAATGAGCAGTTCTTC
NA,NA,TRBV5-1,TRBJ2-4,CASSRDTQNIQYF,TGCGCCAGCAGCAGAGACACGCAAAACATTCAGTACTTC
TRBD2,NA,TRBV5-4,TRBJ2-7,CASSKGGASGGQRRGEQYF,TGTGCCAGCAGCAAAGGTGGGGCTAGCGGGGGGCAACGAAGAGGCGAGCAGTACTTC
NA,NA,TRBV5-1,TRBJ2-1,CASSLMGRLDADNEQFF,TGCGCCAGCAGCTTGATGGGTCGGCTCGACGCGGACAATGAGCAGTTCTTC
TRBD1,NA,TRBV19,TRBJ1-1,CASSIDREGDRGRMNTEAFF,TGTGCCAGTAGTATAGATCGAGAGGGAGACAGGGGAAGAATGAACACTGAAGCTTTCTTT
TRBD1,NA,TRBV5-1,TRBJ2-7,CASSLGFGTAYEQYF,TGCGCCAGCAGCTTGGGCTTCGGGACAGCTTACGAGCAGTACTTC
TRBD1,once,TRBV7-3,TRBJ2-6,CASSPGQALSGANVLTF,TGTGCCAGCAGCCCGGGACAGGCCCTCTCTGGGGCCAACGTCCTGACTTTC
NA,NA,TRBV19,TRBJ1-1,CASRERGTEAFF,TGTGCCAGTAGAGAAAGGGGCACTGAAGCTTTCTTT
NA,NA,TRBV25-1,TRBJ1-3,CASSEGTPRRNTIYF,TGTGCCAGCAGTGAGGGGACACCCAGGAGAAACACCATATATTTT
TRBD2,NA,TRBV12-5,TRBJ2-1,CASGRRTSGGDEQFF,TGTGCTAGTGGCCGTCGGACTAGCGGGGGAGATGAGCAGTTCTTC
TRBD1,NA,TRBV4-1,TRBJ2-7,CASSQALTGVTYEQYF,TGCGCCAGCAGCCAAGCCCTGACAGGGGTTACCTACGAGCAGTACTTC
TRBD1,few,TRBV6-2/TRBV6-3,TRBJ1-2,CASSSGQGEFQGYTF,TGTGCCAGCAGCTCGGGACAGGGAGAGTTCCAAGGCTACACCTTC
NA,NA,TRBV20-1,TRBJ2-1,CSASRGNEQFF,TGCAGTGCTAGTAGGGGCAATGAGCAGTTCTTC
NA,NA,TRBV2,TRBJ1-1,CASSYRQNTEAFF,TGTGCCAGCAGTTACCGACAGAACACTGAAGCTTTCTTT
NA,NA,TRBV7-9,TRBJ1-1,CASSPGTGINTEAFF,TGTGCCAGCAGCCCTGGAACAGGGATCAACACTGAAGCTTTCTTT
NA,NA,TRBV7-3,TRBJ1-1,CASSAYGGRAEAFF,TGTGCCAGCAGCGCCTATGGGGGGAGGGCTGAAGCTTTCTTT
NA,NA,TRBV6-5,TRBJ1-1,CASIDRLNTEAFF,TGTGCCAGCATCGACAGGTTGAACACTGAAGCTTTCTTT
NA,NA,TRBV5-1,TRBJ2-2,CASSSDKNTGELFF,TGCGCCAGCAGCTCGGACAAGAACACCGGGGAGCTGTTTTTT
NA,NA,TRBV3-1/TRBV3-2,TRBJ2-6,CASSQLSSGANVLTF,TGTGCCAGCAGCCAACTGTCTTCTGGGGCCAACGTCCTGACTTTC